These 10 T cell receptor beta chains originate from one sample sequenced in a study of cytomegalovirus exposure and HLA in healthy donors. The PCR made use of 60 Vbeta and 13 Jbeta primers. Assay used: immunoSEQ multiplex PCR; TCRdb lists only in-frame clones, some missing. The sample records roughly 170,000 clones, about 68% being singletons. The sample comprised PBMCs. The receptors derive from a female donor in good health and CMV-seronegative.

V usage is TRBV6-1 and J usage is TRBJ2-7; tentative D call: TRBD2 (6 bases). The germline V gene encodes CDR1 MNHNS and CDR2 SASEGT. There are 16 residues in the CDR3. Trimming pared 1 base from V and 5 bases from J, leaving 18 bases between. The CDR3 loop is CASSEVMEGPSDEQYF. CDR3 coding DNA: TGTGCCAGCAGTGAAGTTATGGAGGGACCAAGCGACGAGCAGTACTTC.

The rearrangement uses TRBV6-1 and TRBJ2-3, with TRBD2 as a possible D gene (6 bases). V gave up 6 bases and J gave up 14 bases, with 21 bases separating them. Germline-derived CDR1 and CDR2 are MNHNS and SASEGT. The CDR3 is 13 residues long. CDR3 in amino acids: CASRLDGGRWLYF. In nucleotides, the CDR3 is TGTGCCAGCAGGCTTGACGGGGGAAGGTGGCTGTATTTT.

This chain joins TRBV2 and TRBJ1-4; D not resolved. The CDR3 totals 11 residues. The germline V and J ends were trimmed by 3 bases and 8 bases, with 4 bases remaining between them. Germline loops: CDR1 SNHLY, CDR2 FYNNEI. The CDR3 loop is CASSEGEKLFF. The CDR3 DNA follows: TGTGCCAGCAGTGAGGGCGAAAAACTGTTTTTT.

This chain joins TRBV29-1 and TRBJ2-7, with TRBD1 identical over 9 bases. V dropped 7 bases and J dropped 7; count of bases not matched to a gene: 14. The CDR3 is 14 amino acids. The V gene's germline CDR1 is SQVTM and CDR2 ANQGSEA. DNA of the CDR3: TGCAGCGCTAGGACAGGGGATGGTCGAGGTGAGCAGTACTTC. It translates to CSARTGDGRGEQYF.

This chain connects TRBV27 to TRBJ2-7; D gene uncertain. The V and J ends lost 6 bases and 6 bases respectively, with 12 bases between them. This CDR3 has 12 residues. Germline CDR1 is MNHEY and CDR2 is SMNVEV (reference sequence). DNA of the CDR3: TGTGCCAGCAGCTCCCCCCAGCGCGAGCAGTACTTC. Translated, it gives CASSSPQREQYF.

The V gene is TRBV7-2, the J gene TRBJ1-4; D is possibly TRBD1 (5 bases). There are 16 residues in the CDR3. Deletions cut 5 bases from V and 4 bases from J, with 17 bases between. Germline V gene lookup returns CDR1 SGHTA and CDR2 FQGNSA. CDR3 DNA sequence: TGTGCCAGCAGCCCCCATGGGGCGGGGAGTAATGAAAAACTGTTTTTT. Amino acids: CASSPHGAGSNEKLFF. Full variable domain (outside the CDR3, taken from reference TRBV7-2 and TRBJ1-4): GAGVSQSPSNKVTEKGKDVELRCDPISGHTALYWYRQSLGQGLEFLIYFQGNSAPDKSGLPSDRFSAERTGGSVSTLTIQRTQQEDSAVYLCASSPHGAGSNEKLFFGSGTQLSVL.

The chain joins TRBV7-9 to TRBJ2-7, with 10 positions matching TRBD2. Trimming took 5 bases from V and 3 from J; bases not matched to a gene: 7. The CDR3 has 15 residues. Germline CDR1 SEHNR, CDR2 FQNEAQ (reference sequence). The CDR3 sequence is CASSPPLAGSYEQYF. As DNA, the CDR3 is TGTGCCAGCAGCCCTCCACTAGCGGGGAGCTACGAGCAGTACTTC. Filled out from reference TRBV7-9 and TRBJ2-7, the complete variable domain reads DTGVSQNPRHKITKRGQNVTFRCDPISEHNRLYWYRQTLGQGPEFLTYFQNEAQLEKSRLLSDRFSAERPKGSFSTLEIQRTEQGDSAMYLCASSPPLAGSYEQYFGPGTRLTVT.

This clone was picked up a small number of times. The chain couples TRBV4-3 to TRBJ2-1; 10 bases map to TRBD2. Trimming took 0 bases from V and 7 from J; bases not matched to a gene: 9. The CDR3 runs to 17 residues. CDR1 LGHNA and CDR2 YSLEER come from the germline V gene. This CDR3 reads CASSQEWLAGDWNEQFF. CDR3 nucleotide sequence: TGCGCCAGCAGCCAAGAATGGCTAGCGGGAGACTGGAATGAGCAGTTCTTC.

The V call is TRBV6-6, the J call TRBJ2-7; D is uncertain. This CDR3 spans 12 amino acids. Trimming stripped 5 bases from V and 5 bases from J, with 10 bases between. Germline V gene lookup returns CDR1 MNHNY and CDR2 SVGAGI (reference sequence). CDR3 bases: TGTGCCAGCAGTCGCCTTCGGGACGAGCAGTACTTC. Translated: CASSRLRDEQYF.

The chain uses TRBV2 and TRBJ2-1, with unresolved D. V gave up 8 bases and J gave up 10 bases, with 12 bases separating them. Germline V gives CDR1 SNHLY, CDR2 FYNNEI. The length of the CDR3 is 11 residues. The CDR3 DNA follows: TGTGCCAGCGAAGCGAGCTGGGAGCAGTTCTTC. Translating gives CASEASWEQFF. Together with reference TRBV2 and TRBJ2-1, the CDR3 gives the full variable domain: EPEVTQTPSHQVTQMGQEVILRCVPISNHLYFYWYRQILGQKVEFLVSFYNNEISEKSEIFDDQFSVERPDGSNFTLKIRSTKLEDSAMYFCASEASWEQFFGPGTRLTVL.